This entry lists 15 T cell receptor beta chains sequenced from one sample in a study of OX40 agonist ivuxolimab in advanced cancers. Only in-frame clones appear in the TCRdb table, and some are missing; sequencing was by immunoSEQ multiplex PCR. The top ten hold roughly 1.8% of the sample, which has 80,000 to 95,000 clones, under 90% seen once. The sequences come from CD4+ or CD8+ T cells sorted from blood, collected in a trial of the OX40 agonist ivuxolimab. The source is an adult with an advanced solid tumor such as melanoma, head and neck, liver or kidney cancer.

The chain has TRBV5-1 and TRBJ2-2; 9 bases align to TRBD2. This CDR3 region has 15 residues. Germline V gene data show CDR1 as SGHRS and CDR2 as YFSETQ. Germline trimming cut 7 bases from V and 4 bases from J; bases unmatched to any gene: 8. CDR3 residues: CASSLASGVTGELFF. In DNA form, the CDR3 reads TGCGCCAGCTCTTTAGCTAGCGGGGTCACCGGGGAGCTGTTTTTT.

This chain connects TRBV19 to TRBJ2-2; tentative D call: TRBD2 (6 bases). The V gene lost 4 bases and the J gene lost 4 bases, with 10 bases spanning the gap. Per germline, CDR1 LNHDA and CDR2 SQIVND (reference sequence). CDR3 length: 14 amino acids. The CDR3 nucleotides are TGTGCCAGTAGTACCGGACTATCCACCGGGGAGCTGTTTTTT. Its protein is CASSTGLSTGELFF.

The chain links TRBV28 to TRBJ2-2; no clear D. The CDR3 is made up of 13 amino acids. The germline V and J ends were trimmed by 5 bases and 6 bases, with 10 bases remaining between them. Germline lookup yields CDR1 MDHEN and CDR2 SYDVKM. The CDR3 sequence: CASSARIAGELFF. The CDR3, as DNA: TGTGCCAGCAGTGCCCGTATCGCCGGGGAGCTGTTTTTT.

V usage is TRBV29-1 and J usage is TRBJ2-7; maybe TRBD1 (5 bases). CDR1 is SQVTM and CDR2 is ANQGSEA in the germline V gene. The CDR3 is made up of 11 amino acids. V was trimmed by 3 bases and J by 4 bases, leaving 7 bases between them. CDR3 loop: CSVENRYEQYF. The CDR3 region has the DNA TGCAGCGTTGAGAACAGGTACGAGCAGTACTTC.

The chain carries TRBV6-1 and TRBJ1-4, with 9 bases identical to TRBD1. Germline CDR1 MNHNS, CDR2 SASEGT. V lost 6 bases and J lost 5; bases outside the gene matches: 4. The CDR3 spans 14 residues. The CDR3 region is CASSIGQGNEKLFF. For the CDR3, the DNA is TGTGCCAGCAGCATCGGACAGGGGAATGAAAAACTGTTTTTT.

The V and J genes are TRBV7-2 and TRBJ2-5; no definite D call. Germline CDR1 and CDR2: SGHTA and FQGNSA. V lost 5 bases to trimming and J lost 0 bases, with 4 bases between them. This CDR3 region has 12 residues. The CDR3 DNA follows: TGTGCCAGCAGCACGCACCAAGAGACCCAGTACTTC. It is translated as CASSTHQETQYF.

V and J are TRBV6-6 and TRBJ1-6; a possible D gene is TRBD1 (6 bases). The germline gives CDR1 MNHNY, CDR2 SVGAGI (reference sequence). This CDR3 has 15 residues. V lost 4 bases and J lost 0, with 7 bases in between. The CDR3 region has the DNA TGTGCCAGCAGTTTACAGGGCTCCTATAATTCACCCCTCCACTTT. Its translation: CASSLQGSYNSPLHF.

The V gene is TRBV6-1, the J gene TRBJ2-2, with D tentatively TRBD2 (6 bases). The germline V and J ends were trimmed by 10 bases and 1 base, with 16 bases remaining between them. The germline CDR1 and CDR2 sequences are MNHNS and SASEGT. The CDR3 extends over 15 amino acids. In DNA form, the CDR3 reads TGTGCCACCTATGGGGGACTGCAGAACACCGGGGAGCTGTTTTTT. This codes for CATYGGLQNTGELFF.

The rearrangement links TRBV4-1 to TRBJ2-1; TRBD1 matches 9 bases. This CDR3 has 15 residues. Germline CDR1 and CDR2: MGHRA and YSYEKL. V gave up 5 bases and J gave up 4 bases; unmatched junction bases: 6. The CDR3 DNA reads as TGCGCCAGCAGCAATCCGGGACAGGGTTACAATGAGCAGTTCTTC. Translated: CASSNPGQGYNEQFF.

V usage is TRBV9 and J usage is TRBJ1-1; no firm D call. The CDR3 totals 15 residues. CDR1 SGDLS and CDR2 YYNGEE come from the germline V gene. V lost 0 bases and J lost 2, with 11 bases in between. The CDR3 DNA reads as TGTGCCAGCAGCGTAGTAGACCTACATAACACTGAAGCTTTCTTT. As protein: CASSVVDLHNTEAFF.

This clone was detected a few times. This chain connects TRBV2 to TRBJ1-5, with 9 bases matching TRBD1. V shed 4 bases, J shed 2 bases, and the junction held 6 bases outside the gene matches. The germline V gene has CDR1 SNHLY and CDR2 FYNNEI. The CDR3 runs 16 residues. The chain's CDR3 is CASSAHRGLGNQPQHF. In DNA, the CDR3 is TGTGCCAGCAGTGCCCACAGGGGGCTTGGCAATCAGCCCCAGCATTTT. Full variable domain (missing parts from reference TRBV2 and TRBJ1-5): EPEVTQTPSHQVTQMGQEVILRCVPISNHLYFYWYRQILGQKVEFLVSFYNNEISEKSEIFDDQFSVERPDGSNFTLKIRSTKLEDSAMYFCASSAHRGLGNQPQHFGDGTRLSIL.

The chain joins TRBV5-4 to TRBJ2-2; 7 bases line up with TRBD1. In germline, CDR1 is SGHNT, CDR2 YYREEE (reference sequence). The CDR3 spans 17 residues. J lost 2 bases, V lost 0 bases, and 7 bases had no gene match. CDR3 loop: CASSLERGRGNTGELFF. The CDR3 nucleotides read TGTGCCAGCAGCTTGGAAAGGGGGCGCGGAAACACCGGGGAGCTGTTTTTT.

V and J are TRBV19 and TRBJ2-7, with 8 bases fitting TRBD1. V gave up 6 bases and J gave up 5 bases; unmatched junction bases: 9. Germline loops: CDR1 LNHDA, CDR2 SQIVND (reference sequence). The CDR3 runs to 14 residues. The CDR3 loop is CASRPQTGVNEQYF. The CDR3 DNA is TGTGCCAGTAGGCCCCAGACAGGGGTCAACGAGCAGTACTTC.

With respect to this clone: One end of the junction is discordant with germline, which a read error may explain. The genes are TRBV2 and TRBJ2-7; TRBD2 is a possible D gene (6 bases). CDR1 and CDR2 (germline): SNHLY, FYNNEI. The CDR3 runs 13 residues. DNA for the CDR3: TGTGCCAGCAGCGAAACCTCGGCGGGAAGACCTTCCTTC. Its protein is CASSETSAGRPSF.

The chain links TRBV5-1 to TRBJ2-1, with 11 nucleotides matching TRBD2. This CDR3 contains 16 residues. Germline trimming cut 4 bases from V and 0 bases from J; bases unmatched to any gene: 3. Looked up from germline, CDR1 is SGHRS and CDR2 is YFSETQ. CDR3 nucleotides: TGCGCCAGCAGCAGTACTAGCGGGGGCTCCTACAATGAGCAGTTCTTC. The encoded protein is CASSSTSGGSYNEQFF.